These 24 T cell receptor beta chains share one sample of origin, sequenced in a study of blood T cell repertoires in COVID-19. Data came from immunoSEQ multiplex PCR; TCRdb stores just in-frame clones and leaves some out. The sample lists about 150,000 clones, around four fifths seen once, with roughly 8.8% in the top ten. The sequenced material came from peripheral blood. These TCRs come from a woman over 75 with COVID-19, enrolled during active disease.

V gene TRBV10-3 combines with J gene TRBJ2-2; D is possibly TRBD1 (5 bases). The CDR3 loop spans 15 amino acids. CDR1 ENHRY and CDR2 SYGVKD come from the germline V gene. V lost 8 bases, J lost 6 bases, and 19 bases lay in between. DNA for the CDR3: TGTGCCATCTCATCGCAGGGTCGGGTGGCCGGGGAGCTGTTTTTT. It specifies CAISSQGRVAGELFF.

A few counts support this clone. This sequence joins TRBV2 and TRBJ2-1, with TRBD1 matching over 7 bases. The CDR3 is 13 amino acids. The J segment lost 10 bases and the V segment lost 9 bases, leaving 12 bases of the junction unmatched. The V gene's germline CDR1 is SNHLY and CDR2 FYNNEI. The CDR3 sequence is CASQGVGDIEQFF. Written as DNA, the CDR3 is TGTGCCAGTCAGGGGGTCGGGGACATAGAGCAGTTCTTC.

The chain links TRBV9 to TRBJ1-4, with D maybe TRBD1 (6 bases). The V and J ends lost 4 bases and 7 bases respectively, with 14 bases between them. Per germline, CDR1 SGDLS and CDR2 YYNGEE. This CDR3 has 14 residues. This chain's CDR3 is CASSQSTGGEKLFF. The DNA of the CDR3 is TGTGCCAGCAGCCAATCGACAGGAGGTGAAAAACTGTTTTTT.

V gene TRBV7-8 combines with J gene TRBJ1-3; no clear D gene. This CDR3 is built from 15 residues. Germline V gene data show CDR1 as SGHVS and CDR2 as FQNEAQ. V was clipped by 5 bases and J by 3 bases, with 14 bases between them. The DNA of the CDR3 is TGTGCCAGCAGCCCGAGGCCCGTGTTTGGAAACACCATATATTTT. Its protein product is CASSPRPVFGNTIYF.

The chain carries TRBV7-2 and TRBJ1-1; perhaps TRBD1 as D (5 bases). V was shortened by 1 base and J by 6 bases, with 12 bases between the two germline ends. CDR1 and CDR2 (germline): SGHTA, FQGNSA. This CDR3 has 14 residues. CDR3 loop: CASSLGGRPPEAFF. As DNA, the CDR3 is TGTGCCAGCAGCTTAGGGGGCCGGCCTCCTGAAGCTTTCTTT.

The J gene is TRBJ2-1, the V gene TRBV5-4, with 7 bases lining up with TRBD1. Germline lookup yields CDR1 SGHNT and CDR2 YYREEE (reference sequence). The CDR3 totals 16 residues. The V gene end was trimmed by 0 bases and the J gene end by 12 bases; junction bases not matched to a gene: 15. Here the CDR3 reads CASSLGQGVKMSRQFF. CDR3 bases: TGTGCCAGCAGCTTGGGGCAGGGGGTGAAAATGAGCAGGCAGTTCTTC.

The chain employs TRBV7-3 and TRBJ1-5; D gene unclear. The germline V gene encodes CDR1 SGHTA and CDR2 FQGTGA. V lost 5 bases, J lost 9 bases, and 14 bases lay in between. The CDR3 covers 13 residues. CDR3 coding DNA: TGTGCCAGCAGCATCGAGGCAGAGGCGCCCCAGCATTTT. This translates into CASSIEAEAPQHF.

The chain employs TRBV28 and TRBJ1-6, with D possibly TRBD1 on 6 matching bases. Between the trimmed V and J ends, which lost 7 bases and 10 bases, there was a span of 20 bases. This CDR3 is 15 amino acids long. The germline V gene has CDR1 MDHEN and CDR2 SYDVKM. CDR3 protein: CASNVDRGRESPLHF. CDR3 sequence (DNA): TGTGCCAGCAACGTCGACCGGGGGCGGGAGTCACCCCTCCACTTT.

V is TRBV10-1 and J is TRBJ1-2, with no clear D. The V and J ends lost 3 bases and 8 bases respectively, with 13 bases between them. CDR3 length: 13 amino acids. Germline V lookup: CDR1 WNHNN, CDR2 SYGVQD (reference sequence). CDR3 loop: CASSEWRRGGYTF. CDR3 nucleotides: TGCGCCAGCAGTGAATGGCGGCGAGGAGGCTACACCTTC.

This clone was seen a few times. The chain carries TRBV3-1 (or the pseudogene TRBV3-2) and TRBJ1-1, with D unresolved. The CDR3 is 14 residues long. Germline lookup yields CDR1 LGHDT and CDR2 YNNKEL (reference sequence). The V gene lost 1 base and the J gene lost 0 bases, with 6 bases spanning the gap. For the CDR3, the DNA is TGTGCCAGCAGCCAAGGTAACTTGAACACTGAAGCTTTCTTT. Translation: CASSQGNLNTEAFF.

CDR3 in amino acids: CASSRDRAGNEKLFF. CDR3 nucleotide sequence: TGTGCCAGCAGCCGAGACAGGGCCGGGAATGAAAAACTGTTTTTT. The chain joins TRBV4-2 to TRBJ1-4, with 7 nucleotides matching TRBD1. Unmatched junction bases numbered 7, after V lost 4 bases and J lost 5 bases. Germline values: CDR1 LGHNA, CDR2 YNFKEQ. The CDR3 is 15 residues long.

The chain recombines TRBV7-3 with TRBJ2-2, with a possible D match to TRBD1 (6 bases). The CDR3 totals 15 residues. Trimming cost V 3 bases and J 1 base, with 9 bases left between them. Germline V gene data show CDR1 as SGHTA and CDR2 as FQGTGA. CDR3 sequence: CASSLKGGNTGELFF. The CDR3 nucleotides are TGTGCCAGCAGCTTGAAAGGGGGGAACACCGGGGAGCTGTTTTTT.

A few counts support this clone. J is TRBJ1-6 and V is TRBV6-6; 11 nucleotides align to TRBD1. The trim removed 5 bases at V and 9 bases at J, leaving 12 bases unmatched. Germline assignment: CDR1 MNHNY and CDR2 SVGAGI (reference sequence). The CDR3 sequence is 17 residues long. This CDR3 is CASSRIGQGAARSPLHF. In nucleotides, the CDR3 is TGTGCCAGCAGTCGAATAGGACAGGGGGCTGCACGTTCACCCCTCCACTTT.

The chain recombines TRBV4-1 with TRBJ1-1; tentative D call: TRBD1 (6 bases). V was clipped by 5 bases and J by 1 base, with 8 bases between them. Germline CDR1 reads MGHRA; CDR2 reads YSYEKL. The CDR3 is 13 residues long. The DNA for the CDR3 is TGCGCCAGCAGCGGACAGCCGAACACTGAAGCTTTCTTT. The encoded protein is CASSGQPNTEAFF.

This clone was counted between two and nine times. The chain has TRBV5-4 and TRBJ1-2, with 7 bases fitting TRBD1. V was clipped by 3 bases and J by 7 bases; unmatched bases: 12. CDR3 length equals 15 residues. Germline CDR1 SGHNT, CDR2 YYREEE (reference sequence). The CDR3 coding sequence is TGTGCCAGCAGCTCACCGGGACAGCCATCTTCTGGCTACACCTTC. This sequence encodes CASSSPGQPSSGYTF.

This chain connects TRBV3-1 (or the pseudogene TRBV3-2) to TRBJ2-3, with a tentative D call TRBD2 (6 bases). Germline V CDR1 and CDR2: LGHDT, YNNKEL (reference sequence). There are 14 residues in the CDR3. Trimming removed 4 bases at V and 5 bases at J, with 13 bases between. DNA of the CDR3: TGTGCCAGCAGCCCGTACACGGGAGAAGATACGCAGTATTTT. This encodes CASSPYTGEDTQYF.

The chain links TRBV6-5 to TRBJ1-4; D may be TRBD1 (5 bases). In germline, CDR1 is MNHEY, CDR2 SVGAGI. The CDR3 length is 14 residues. Trimming stripped 0 bases from V and 15 bases from J, with 17 bases between. The CDR3 bases are TGTGCCAGCAGTTACTCGTCAGTGGCCGTCAGGGTGTTTTTT. It yields the protein CASSYSSVAVRVFF.

V and J are TRBV6-5 and TRBJ2-5; 7 bases align to TRBD2. Germline CDR1 and CDR2: MNHEY and SVGAGI. V was clipped by 4 bases and J by 5 bases; unmatched bases: 13. This CDR3 is 16 amino acids long. The CDR3 protein is CASSSLGGGPGETQYF. In nucleotides, the CDR3 is TGTGCCAGCAGTTCCCTGGGGGGAGGGCCCGGGGAGACCCAGTACTTC.

This rearrangement joins TRBV11-2 to TRBJ1-1; 7 bases are shared with TRBD1. CDR3 length: 13 amino acids. CDR1 and CDR2 from the germline V gene are SGHAT and FQNNGV. V gave up 1 base and J gave up 5 bases; unmatched junction bases: 1. CDR3 nucleotide sequence: TGTGCCAGCAGCTTAGCAGGGGGAACTGAAGCTTTCTTT. Translation: CASSLAGGTEAFF.

This clone is deemed medium-sized (0.01 to 0.1%). The chain links TRBV6-6 to TRBJ1-5, with D perhaps matching TRBD1 (5 bases). V was pared by 5 bases and J by 5 bases, with 22 bases between. CDR1 and CDR2 (germline): MNHNY, SVGAGI (reference sequence). The CDR3 consists of 17 residues. CDR3 in DNA: TGTGCCAGCAGTCCCCGCCGGCGGCAGGGATCTTATCAGCCCCAGCATTTT. This encodes CASSPRRRQGSYQPQHF.

The chain carries TRBV14 and TRBJ1-1; D not certain. There are 14 residues in the CDR3. V was pared by 4 bases and J by 0 bases, with 9 bases between. The V gene's germline CDR1 is SGHDN and CDR2 FVKESK. The CDR3 spells CASSPRGLNTEAFF. The CDR3 nucleotides are TGTGCCAGCAGCCCTCGTGGCCTGAACACTGAAGCTTTCTTT.

In its sample, this clone was seen a few times. The J gene is TRBJ2-7, the V gene TRBV9, with 7 bases matching TRBD2. Trimming took 6 bases from V and 0 from J; bases not matched to a gene: 6. The germline CDR1 and CDR2 sequences are SGDLS and YYNGEE. This CDR3 region has 14 residues. The CDR3 protein is CASNWGGSSYEQYF. CDR3 DNA sequence: TGTGCCAGCAACTGGGGGGGAAGCTCCTACGAGCAGTACTTC.

This chain links TRBV3-1 (or the pseudogene TRBV3-2) with TRBJ1-1, with D uncertain. This CDR3 is 14 amino acids long. Germline CDR1 reads LGHDT; CDR2 reads YNNKEL (reference sequence). Trimming took off 0 bases at V and 8 bases at J, with 13 bases between the two ends. In DNA, the CDR3 is TGTGCCAGCAGCCAAGATCTAAGCGGGATAGAAGCTTTCTTT. This gives the protein CASSQDLSGIEAFF.

This clone was seen once. This chain links TRBV5-1 with TRBJ2-2, with D possibly TRBD1 on 5 matching bases. The germline V gene has CDR1 SGHRS and CDR2 YFSETQ. CDR3 size: 14 residues. V was clipped by 0 bases and J by 7 bases, with 10 bases between them. The CDR3 spells CASSLDRFGGELFF. DNA of the CDR3: TGCGCCAGCAGCTTGGACAGGTTTGGCGGGGAGCTGTTTTTT. The full variable domain, with the rest looked up from reference TRBV5-1 and TRBJ2-2, is KAGVTQTPRYLIKTRGQQVTLSCSPISGHRSVSWYQQTPGQGLQFLFEYFSETQRNKGNFPGRFSGRQFSNSRSEMNVSTLELGDSALYLCASSLDRFGGELFFGEGSRLTVL.